This T cell receptor (beta chain) comes out of a study of T-cell reconstitution after alpha-beta-depleted transplantation in children. Trimming at V came to 8 bases and at J to 7 bases, leaving 5 bases not matched to a gene. The germline V gene encodes CDR1 SNHLY and CDR2 FYNNEI. The CDR3 runs 12 residues. This clonotype showed up many times. The library targeted TCRbeta and was prepared with unique molecular identifiers. In TCRdb, the PCR reads were re-called with MiXCR into one record per CDR3 protein. The sample contains approximately 270,000 distinct CDR3 sequences, approximately 9.8% of which appear only once.

This receptor was obtained from a human donor who donated a stem cell graft to a child with SCID. The sample here was PBMCs from the stem cell graft donor, taken from the stem cell graft. The V call is TRBV2, the J call TRBJ2-1; TRBD2 matches at 7 bases. The DNA of the CDR3 is TGTGCCAGCCTCCGGGACTATAATGAGCAGTTCTTC. Translated: CASLRDYNEQFF.